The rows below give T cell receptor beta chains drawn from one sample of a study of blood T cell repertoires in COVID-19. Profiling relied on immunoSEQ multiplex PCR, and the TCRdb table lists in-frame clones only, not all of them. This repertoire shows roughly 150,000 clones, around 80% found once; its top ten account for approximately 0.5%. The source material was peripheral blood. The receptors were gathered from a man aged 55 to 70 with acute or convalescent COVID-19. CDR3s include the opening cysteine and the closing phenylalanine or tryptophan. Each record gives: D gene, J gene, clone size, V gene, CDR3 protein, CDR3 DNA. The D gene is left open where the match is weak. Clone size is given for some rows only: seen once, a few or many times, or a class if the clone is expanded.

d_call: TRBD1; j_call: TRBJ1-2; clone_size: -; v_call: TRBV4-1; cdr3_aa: CASSQARGGQGSGGYTF; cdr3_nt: TGCGCCAGCAGCCAAGCCCGGGGTGGACAGGGTTCGGGAGGCTACACCTTC
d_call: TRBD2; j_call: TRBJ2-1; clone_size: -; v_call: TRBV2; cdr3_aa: CASSTPITGTSGYEQFF; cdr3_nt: TGTGCCAGCAGCACTCCCATTACTGGGACTAGCGGGTATGAGCAGTTCTTC
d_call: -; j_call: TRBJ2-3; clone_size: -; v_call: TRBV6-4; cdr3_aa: CASSASSLNTDTQYF; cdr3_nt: TGTGCCTCCTCCGCCAGTTCTCTTAACACAGATACGCAGTATTTT
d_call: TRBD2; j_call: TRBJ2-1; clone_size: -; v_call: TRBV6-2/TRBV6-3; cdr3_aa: CASNYPASGRTESSYNEQFF; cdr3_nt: TGTGCCAGCAATTATCCGGCTAGCGGGAGGACCGAGAGCTCCTACAATGAGCAGTTCTTC
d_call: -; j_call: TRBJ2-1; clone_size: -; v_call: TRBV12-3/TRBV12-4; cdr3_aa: CASSLTLGSRQFF; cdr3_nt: TGTGCCAGCAGTTTGACCCTAGGAAGTCGGCAGTTCTTC
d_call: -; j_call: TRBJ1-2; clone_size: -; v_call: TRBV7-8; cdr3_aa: CASSLERTNYGYTF; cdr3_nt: TGTGCCAGCAGCTTAGAACGGACAAATTATGGCTACACCTTC
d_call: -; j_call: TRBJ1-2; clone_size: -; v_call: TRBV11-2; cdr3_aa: CASSPDNNYGYTF; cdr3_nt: TGTGCCAGCAGTCCTGACAATAACTATGGCTACACCTTC
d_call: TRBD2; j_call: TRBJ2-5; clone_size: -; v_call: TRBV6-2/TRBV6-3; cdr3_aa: CASSYTLAGGPGETQYF; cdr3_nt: TGTGCCAGCAGTTACACACTAGCGGGGGGGCCGGGAGAGACCCAGTACTTC
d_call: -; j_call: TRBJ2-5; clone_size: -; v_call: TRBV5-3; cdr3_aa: CARSPQGGEETQYF; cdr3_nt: TGTGCCAGAAGTCCCCAGGGGGGTGAAGAGACCCAGTACTTC
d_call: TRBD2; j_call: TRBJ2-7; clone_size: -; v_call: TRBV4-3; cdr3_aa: CASSRGTTSYEQYF; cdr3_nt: TGCGCCAGCAGCCGCGGGACTACCTCCTACGAGCAGTACTTC
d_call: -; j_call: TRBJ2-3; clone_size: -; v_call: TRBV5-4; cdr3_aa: CASSLQITDTQYF; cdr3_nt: TGTGCCAGCAGCTTGCAGATCACAGATACGCAGTATTTT
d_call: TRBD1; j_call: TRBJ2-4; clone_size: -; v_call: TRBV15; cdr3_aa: CATSPDRASHIQYF; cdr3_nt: TGTGCCACCAGCCCGGACAGGGCTTCACACATTCAGTACTTC
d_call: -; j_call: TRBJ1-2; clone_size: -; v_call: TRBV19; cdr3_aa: CASSRGRAGDYGYTF; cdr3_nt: TGTGCCAGTAGTAGAGGTAGGGCAGGGGATTATGGCTACACCTTC
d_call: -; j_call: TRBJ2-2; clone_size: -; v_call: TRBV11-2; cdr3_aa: CASSRLVTGELFF; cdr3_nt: TGTGCCAGCAGCCGACTTGTCACCGGGGAGCTGTTTTTT
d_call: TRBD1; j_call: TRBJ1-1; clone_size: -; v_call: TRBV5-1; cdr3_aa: CASSLYTGGHANTEAFF; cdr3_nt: TGCGCCAGCAGCCTGTATACAGGGGGCCACGCGAACACTGAAGCTTTCTTT
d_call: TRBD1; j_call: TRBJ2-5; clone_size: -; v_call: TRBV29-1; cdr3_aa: CSVGQGVQETQYF; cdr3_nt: TGCAGCGTGGGACAGGGAGTACAAGAGACCCAGTACTTC
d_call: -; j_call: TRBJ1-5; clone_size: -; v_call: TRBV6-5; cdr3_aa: CASSFGQFNQPQHF; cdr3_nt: TGTGCCAGCAGTTTCGGACAGTTCAATCAGCCCCAGCATTTT
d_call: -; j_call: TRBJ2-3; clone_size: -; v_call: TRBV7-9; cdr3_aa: CASQDLADTQYF; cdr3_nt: TGTGCCAGCCAAGACCTAGCCGATACGCAGTATTTT
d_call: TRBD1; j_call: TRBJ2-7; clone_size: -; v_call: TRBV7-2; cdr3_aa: CASSPSGTGVYEQYF; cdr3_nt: TGTGCCAGCAGCCCCTCCGGGACAGGGGTTTACGAGCAGTACTTC
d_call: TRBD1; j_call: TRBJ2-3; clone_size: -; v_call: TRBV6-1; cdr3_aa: CASSERGGVTTDTQYF; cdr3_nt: TGTGCCAGCAGTGAAAGAGGGGGCGTTACCACAGATACGCAGTATTTT
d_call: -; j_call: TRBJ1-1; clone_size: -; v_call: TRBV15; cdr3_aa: CATSRDMNTEAFF; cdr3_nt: TGTGCCACCAGCAGAGATATGAACACTGAAGCTTTCTTT
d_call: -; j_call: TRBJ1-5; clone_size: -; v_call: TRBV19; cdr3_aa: CASSSRQTPSSNQPQHF; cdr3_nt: TGTGCCAGTAGTAGTCGACAGACTCCTTCTAGCAATCAGCCCCAGCATTTT
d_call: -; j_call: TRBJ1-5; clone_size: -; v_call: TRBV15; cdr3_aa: CATSKDQGREQPQHF; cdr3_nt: TGTGCCACCAGCAAAGACCAGGGTCGAGAACAGCCCCAGCATTTT
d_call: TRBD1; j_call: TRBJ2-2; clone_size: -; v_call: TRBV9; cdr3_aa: CASSVDRGGTGELFF; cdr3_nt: TGTGCCAGCAGTGTCGACAGGGGCGGCACCGGGGAGCTGTTTTTT
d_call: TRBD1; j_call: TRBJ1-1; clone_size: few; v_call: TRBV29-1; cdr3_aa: CSVENDRGTIQNTEAFF; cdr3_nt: TGCAGCGTTGAAAACGACAGGGGCACTATACAGAACACTGAAGCTTTCTTT
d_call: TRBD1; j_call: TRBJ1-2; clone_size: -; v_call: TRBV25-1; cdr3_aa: CASSAGQGANGYTF; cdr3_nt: TGTGCCAGCAGTGCGGGACAGGGGGCGAATGGCTACACCTTC
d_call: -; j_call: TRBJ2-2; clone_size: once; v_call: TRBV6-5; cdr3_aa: CAIARGANTGELFF; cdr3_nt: TGTGCCATAGCTCGCGGGGCGAACACCGGGGAGCTGTTTTTT
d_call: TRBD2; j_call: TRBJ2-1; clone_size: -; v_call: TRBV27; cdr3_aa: CASRAGLAGLNEQFF; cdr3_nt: TGTGCCAGCAGGGCGGGACTAGCGGGGCTCAATGAGCAGTTCTTC
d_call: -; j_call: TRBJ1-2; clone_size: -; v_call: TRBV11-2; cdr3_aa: CASSFDPTGNGYTF; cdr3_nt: TGTGCCAGCAGCTTCGACCCGACGGGAAATGGCTACACCTTC
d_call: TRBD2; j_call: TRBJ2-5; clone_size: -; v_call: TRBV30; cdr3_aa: CAWSPLGLAGGETQYF; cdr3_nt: TGTGCCTGGAGTCCGTTAGGACTAGCGGGTGGGGAGACCCAGTACTTC
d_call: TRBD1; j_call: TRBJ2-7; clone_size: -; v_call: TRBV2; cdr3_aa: CATGTGYEQYF; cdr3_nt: TGTGCCACCGGGACAGGCTACGAGCAGTACTTC
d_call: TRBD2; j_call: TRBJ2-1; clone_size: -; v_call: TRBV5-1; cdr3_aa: CASSLETLAGGHNEQFF; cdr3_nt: TGCGCCAGCAGCTTGGAAACCCTAGCGGGGGGGCACAATGAGCAGTTCTTC
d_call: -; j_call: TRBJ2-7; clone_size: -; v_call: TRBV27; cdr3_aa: CASSFRENDEQYF; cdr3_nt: TGTGCCAGCAGTTTTCGGGAAAACGACGAGCAGTACTTC
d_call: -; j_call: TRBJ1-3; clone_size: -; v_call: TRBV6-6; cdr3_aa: CATHGGRDGNTIYF; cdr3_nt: TGTGCCACTCATGGGGGCAGGGATGGAAACACCATATATTTT
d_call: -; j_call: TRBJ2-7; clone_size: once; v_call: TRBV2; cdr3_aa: CASSGQGYEQYF; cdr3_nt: TGTGCCAGCAGTGGGCAGGGCTACGAGCAGTACTTC
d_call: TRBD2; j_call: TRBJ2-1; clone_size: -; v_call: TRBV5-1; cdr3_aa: CASSLGGLADNEQFF; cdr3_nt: TGCGCCAGCAGCTTGGGGGGACTAGCGGACAATGAGCAGTTCTTC
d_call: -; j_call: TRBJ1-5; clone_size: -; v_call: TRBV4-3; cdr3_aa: CASSQDRFSNQPQHF; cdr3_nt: TGCGCCAGCAGCCAAGATCGTTTTAGCAATCAGCCCCAGCATTTT
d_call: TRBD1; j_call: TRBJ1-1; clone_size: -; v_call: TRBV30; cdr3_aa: CACPLTGTGGVNTEAFF; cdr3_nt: TGTGCCTGCCCACTGACCGGGACAGGGGGCGTGAACACTGAAGCTTTCTTT
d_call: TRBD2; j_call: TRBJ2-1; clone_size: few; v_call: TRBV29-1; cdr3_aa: CSVCGTSGTNYNEQFF; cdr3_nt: TGCAGCGTTTGTGGGACTAGCGGGACCAACTACAATGAGCAGTTCTTC
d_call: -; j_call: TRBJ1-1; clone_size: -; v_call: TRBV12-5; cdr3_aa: CASSQPYGDTEAFF; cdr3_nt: TGTGCTAGTTCCCAACCCTACGGGGACACTGAAGCTTTCTTT
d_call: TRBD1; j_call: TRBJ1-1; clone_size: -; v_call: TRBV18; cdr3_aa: CASSPGLDRATEAFF; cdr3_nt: TGTGCCAGCTCACCAGGACTTGACAGGGCCACAGAAGCTTTCTTT
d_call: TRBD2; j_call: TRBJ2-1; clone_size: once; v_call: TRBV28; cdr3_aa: CASRPVSGRISYNEQFF; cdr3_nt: TGTGCCAGCAGACCCGTTAGCGGGAGGATTTCCTACAATGAGCAGTTCTTC
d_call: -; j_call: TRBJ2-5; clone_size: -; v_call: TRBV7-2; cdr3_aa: CASSSWQAPQETQYF; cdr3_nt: TGTGCCAGCAGCTCGTGGCAGGCGCCTCAAGAGACCCAGTACTTC
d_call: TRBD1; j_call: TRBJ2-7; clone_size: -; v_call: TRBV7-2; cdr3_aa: CASSTDRGQVQYF; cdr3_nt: TGTGCCAGCAGTACGGACAGGGGGCAGGTGCAGTACTTC
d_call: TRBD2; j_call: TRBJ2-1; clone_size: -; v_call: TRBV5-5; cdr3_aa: CASNREAGVPWQFF; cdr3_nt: TGTGCCAGCAACCGGGAGGCGGGAGTTCCTTGGCAGTTCTTC
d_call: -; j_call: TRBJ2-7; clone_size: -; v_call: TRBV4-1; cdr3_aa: CASSLPAGGTYEQYF; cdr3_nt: TGCGCCAGCAGCCTACCAGCAGGGGGGACCTACGAGCAGTACTTC
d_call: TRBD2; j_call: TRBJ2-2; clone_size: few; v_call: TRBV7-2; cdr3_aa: CASSLAGGPSTGELFF; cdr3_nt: TGTGCCAGCAGCTTAGCGGGAGGGCCGAGCACCGGGGAGCTGTTTTTT
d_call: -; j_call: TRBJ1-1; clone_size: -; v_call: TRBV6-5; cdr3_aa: CASNRQYGTEAFF; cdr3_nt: TGTGCCAGCAACAGACAGTACGGCACTGAAGCTTTCTTT
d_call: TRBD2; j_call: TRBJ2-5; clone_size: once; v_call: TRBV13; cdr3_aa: CASSHVGIAGTQETQYF; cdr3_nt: TGTGCCAGCAGCCACGTTGGGATAGCGGGGACCCAAGAGACCCAGTACTTC